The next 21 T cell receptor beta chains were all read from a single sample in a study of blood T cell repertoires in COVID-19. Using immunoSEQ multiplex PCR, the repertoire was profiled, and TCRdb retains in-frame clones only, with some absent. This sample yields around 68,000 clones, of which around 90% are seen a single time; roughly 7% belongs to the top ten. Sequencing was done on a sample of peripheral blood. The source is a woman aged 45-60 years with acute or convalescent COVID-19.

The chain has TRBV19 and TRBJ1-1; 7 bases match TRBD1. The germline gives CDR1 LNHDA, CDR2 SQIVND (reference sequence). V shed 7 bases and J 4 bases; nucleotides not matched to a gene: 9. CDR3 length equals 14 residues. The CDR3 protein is CASTDRVDSTEAFF. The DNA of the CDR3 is TGTGCCAGTACCGACAGGGTGGACAGCACTGAAGCTTTCTTT.

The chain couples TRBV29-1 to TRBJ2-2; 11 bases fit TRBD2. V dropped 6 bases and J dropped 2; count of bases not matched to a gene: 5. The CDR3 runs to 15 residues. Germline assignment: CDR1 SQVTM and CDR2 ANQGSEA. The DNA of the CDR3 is TGCAGCGTCCTCGGACTAGCGGGCAACACCGGGGAGCTGTTTTTT. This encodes CSVLGLAGNTGELFF.

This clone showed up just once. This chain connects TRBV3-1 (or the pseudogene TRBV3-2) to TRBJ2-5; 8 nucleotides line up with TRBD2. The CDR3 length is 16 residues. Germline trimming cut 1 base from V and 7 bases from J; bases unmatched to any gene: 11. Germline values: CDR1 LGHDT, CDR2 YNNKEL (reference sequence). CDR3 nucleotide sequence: TGTGCCAGCAGCCAAGTGCGAGCGGGAGTCGGGGGGACCCAGTACTTC. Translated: CASSQVRAGVGGTQYF.

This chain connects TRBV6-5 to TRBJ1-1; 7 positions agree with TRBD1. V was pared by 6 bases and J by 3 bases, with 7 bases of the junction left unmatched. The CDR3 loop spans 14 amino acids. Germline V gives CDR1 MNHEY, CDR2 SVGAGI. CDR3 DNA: TGTGCCAGCAGAATCGAGGGGGCAGACACTGAAGCTTTCTTT. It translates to CASRIEGADTEAFF.

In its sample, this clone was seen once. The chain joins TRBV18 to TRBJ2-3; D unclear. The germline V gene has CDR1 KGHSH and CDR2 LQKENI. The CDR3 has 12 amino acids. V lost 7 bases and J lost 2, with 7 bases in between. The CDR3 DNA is TGTGCCAGCTGCGAATTCACAGATACGCAGTATTTT. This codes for CASCEFTDTQYF.

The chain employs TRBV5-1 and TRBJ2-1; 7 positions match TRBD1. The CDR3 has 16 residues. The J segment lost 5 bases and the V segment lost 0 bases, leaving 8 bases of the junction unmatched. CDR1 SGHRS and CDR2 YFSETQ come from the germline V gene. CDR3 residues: CASSLDTGTAHNEQFF. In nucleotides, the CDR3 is TGCGCCAGCAGCTTGGACACTGGGACAGCCCACAATGAGCAGTTCTTC. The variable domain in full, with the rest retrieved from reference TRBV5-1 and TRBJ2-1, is KAGVTQTPRYLIKTRGQQVTLSCSPISGHRSVSWYQQTPGQGLQFLFEYFSETQRNKGNFPGRFSGRQFSNSRSEMNVSTLELGDSALYLCASSLDTGTAHNEQFFGPGTRLTVL.

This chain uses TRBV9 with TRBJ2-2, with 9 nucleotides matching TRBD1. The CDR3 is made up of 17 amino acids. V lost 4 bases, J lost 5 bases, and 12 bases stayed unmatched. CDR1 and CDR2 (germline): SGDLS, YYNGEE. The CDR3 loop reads CASSLLWGQGFTGELFF. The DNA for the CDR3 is TGTGCCAGCAGCTTACTATGGGGACAGGGTTTTACCGGGGAGCTGTTTTTT.

The CDR3 is CASSLDLALTGGETQYF. CDR3 nucleotide sequence: TGTGCCAGCAGCTTAGATTTAGCCCTGACCGGTGGGGAGACCCAGTACTTC. This chain links TRBV7-9 with TRBJ2-5; D is ambiguous. Germline-derived CDR1 and CDR2 are SEHNR and FQNEAQ (reference sequence). This CDR3 contains 17 residues. The ends were cut back, 1 base at V and 5 bases at J, with 20 bases in the middle.

CDR3 loop: CASSMQGAYGEKLFF. In DNA form, the CDR3 reads TGTGCCAGTAGTATGCAGGGGGCGTATGGTGAAAAACTGTTTTTT. The chain recombines TRBV19 with TRBJ1-4; 8 nucleotides match TRBD1. V dropped 3 bases and J dropped 7; count of bases not matched to a gene: 7. CDR1 LNHDA and CDR2 SQIVND come from the germline V gene (reference sequence). The CDR3 is 15 amino acids.

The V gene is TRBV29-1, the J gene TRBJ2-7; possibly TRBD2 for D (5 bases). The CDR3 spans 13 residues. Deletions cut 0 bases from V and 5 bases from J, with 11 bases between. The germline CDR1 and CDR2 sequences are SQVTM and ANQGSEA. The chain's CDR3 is CSVEDLGSNEQYF. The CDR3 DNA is TGCAGCGTTGAAGATCTAGGGAGCAACGAGCAGTACTTC.

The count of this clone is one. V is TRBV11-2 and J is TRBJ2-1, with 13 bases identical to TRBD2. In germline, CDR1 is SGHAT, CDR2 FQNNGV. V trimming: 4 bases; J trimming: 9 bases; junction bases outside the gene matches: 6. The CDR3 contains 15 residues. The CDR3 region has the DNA TGTGCCAGCAGCTCTACTAGCGGGGGGGCCCTTGAGCAGTTCTTC. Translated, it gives CASSSTSGGALEQFF.

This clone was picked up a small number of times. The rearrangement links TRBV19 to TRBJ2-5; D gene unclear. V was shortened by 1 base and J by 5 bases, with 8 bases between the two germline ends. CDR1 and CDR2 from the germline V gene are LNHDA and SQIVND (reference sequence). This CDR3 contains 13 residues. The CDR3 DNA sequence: TGTGCCAGTAGTATAGCCCCGGGTGAGACCCAGTACTTC. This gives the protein CASSIAPGETQYF.

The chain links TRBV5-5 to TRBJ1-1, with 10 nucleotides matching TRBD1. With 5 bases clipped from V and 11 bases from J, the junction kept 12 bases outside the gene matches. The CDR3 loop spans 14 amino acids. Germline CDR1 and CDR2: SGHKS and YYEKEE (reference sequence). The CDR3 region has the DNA TGTGCCAGCAGAATCGCCGGGACAGGGGCGTTGGCTTTCTTT. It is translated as CASRIAGTGALAFF. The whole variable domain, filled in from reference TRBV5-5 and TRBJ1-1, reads DAGVTQSPTHLIKTRGQQVTLRCSPISGHKSVSWYQQVLGQGPQFIFQYYEKEERGRGNFPDRFSARQFPNYSSELNVNALLLGDSALYLCASRIAGTGALAFFGQGTRLTVV.

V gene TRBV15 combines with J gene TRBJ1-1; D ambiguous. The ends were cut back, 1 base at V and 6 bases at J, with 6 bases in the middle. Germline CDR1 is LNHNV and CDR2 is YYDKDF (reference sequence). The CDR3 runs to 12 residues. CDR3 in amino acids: CATSRGTSEAFF. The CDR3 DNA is TGTGCCACCAGCAGAGGTACATCTGAAGCTTTCTTT.

In DNA form, the CDR3 reads TGCGCCAGCAGCCCCGGGACAGGAGCCTACAATGAGCAGTTCTTC. It translates to CASSPGTGAYNEQFF. The chain employs TRBV5-1 and TRBJ2-1, with TRBD1 matching over 8 bases. The germline CDR1 and CDR2 sequences are SGHRS and YFSETQ. The CDR3 spans 15 residues. The V segment lost 4 bases and the J segment 2 bases; nucleotides outside the gene matches: 5.

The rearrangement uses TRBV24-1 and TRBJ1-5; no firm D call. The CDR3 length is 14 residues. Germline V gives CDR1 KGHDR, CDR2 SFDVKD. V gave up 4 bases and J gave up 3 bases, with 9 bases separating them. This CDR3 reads CATSDTGINQPQHF. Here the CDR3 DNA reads TGTGCCACCAGTGACACGGGGATCAATCAGCCCCAGCATTTT.

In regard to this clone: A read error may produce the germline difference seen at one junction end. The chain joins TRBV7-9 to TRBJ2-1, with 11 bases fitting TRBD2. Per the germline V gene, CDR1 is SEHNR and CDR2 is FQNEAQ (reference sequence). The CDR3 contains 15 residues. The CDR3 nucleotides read TGTGCCAGCAGCGTAGCGGGAGGGCCGACCTATGAGCAGTTCTTC. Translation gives CASSVAGGPTYEQFF.

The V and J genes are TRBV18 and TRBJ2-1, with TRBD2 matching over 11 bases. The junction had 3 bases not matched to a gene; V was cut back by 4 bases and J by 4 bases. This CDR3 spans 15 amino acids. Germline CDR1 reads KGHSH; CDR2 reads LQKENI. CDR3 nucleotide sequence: TGTGCCAGCTCACAAGGACTAGCGGGTTACAATGAGCAGTTCTTC. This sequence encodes CASSQGLAGYNEQFF.

The CDR3: CASSSGGGNQPQHF. In nucleotides, the CDR3 is TGTGCCAGCAGTTCTGGGGGGGGCAATCAGCCCCAGCATTTT. V gene TRBV6-2 or TRBV6-3 combines with J gene TRBJ1-5; possibly TRBD1 for D (5 bases). V lost 4 bases and J 2 bases, leaving 9 bases between the germline ends. Germline V gene sequence: CDR1 MNHEY, CDR2 SVGEGT. The CDR3 is 14 residues long.

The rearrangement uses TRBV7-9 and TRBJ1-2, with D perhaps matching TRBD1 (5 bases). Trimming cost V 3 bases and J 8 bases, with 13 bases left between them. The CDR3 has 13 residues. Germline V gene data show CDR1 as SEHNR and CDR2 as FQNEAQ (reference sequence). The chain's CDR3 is CASSFVDMWGYTF. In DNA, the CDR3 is TGTGCCAGCAGCTTTGTGGACATGTGGGGCTACACCTTC.

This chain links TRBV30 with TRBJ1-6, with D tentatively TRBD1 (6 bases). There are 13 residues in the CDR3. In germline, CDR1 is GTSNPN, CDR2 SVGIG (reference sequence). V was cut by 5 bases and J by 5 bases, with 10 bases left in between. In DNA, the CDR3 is TGTGCCTGGGAACAGGGCCATAATTCACCCCTCCACTTT. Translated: CAWEQGHNSPLHF. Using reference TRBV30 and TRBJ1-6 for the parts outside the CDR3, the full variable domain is SQTIHQWPATLVQPVGSPLSLECTVEGTSNPNLYWYRQAAGRGLQLLFYSVGIGQISSEVPQNLSASRPQDRQFILSSKKLLLSDSGFYLCAWEQGHNSPLHFGNGTRLTVT.